This is a list of T cell receptor beta chains from one sample in a study of cytomegalovirus exposure and HLA in healthy donors. Method: immunoSEQ multiplex PCR; TCRdb's copy keeps in-frame clones and lacks some. This sample's table reports more than 75,000 clones. The sample was PBMCs. Receptors were obtained from a man in his fifties or sixties in good health and CMV-seropositive. Each CDR3 is given with its conserved first and last residue. The D gene is left open where the match is weak.

d_gene	len	j_gene	v_gene	CDR3aa	CDR3nt
.	13	TRBJ2-4	TRBV6-7	CASRDKGGNIQYF	TGTGCCAGCAGGGACAAGGGTGGGAACATTCAGTACTTC
.	12	TRBJ2-5	TRBV18	CASSQGGETQYF	TGTGCCAGCTCCCAAGGGGGAGAGACCCAGTACTTC
.	13	TRBJ1-4	TRBV19	CASAQSTNEKLFF	TGTGCCAGTGCCCAGTCAACTAATGAAAAACTGTTTTTT
TRBD1	14	TRBJ1-1	TRBV7-9	CASSSGTGVFEAFF	TGTGCCAGCAGCTCCGGGACAGGGGTGTTTGAAGCTTTCTTT
.	13	TRBJ1-4	TRBV4-2	CASRTSVGEKLFF	TGTGCCAGCAGGACCTCGGTCGGGGAAAAACTGTTTTTT
TRBD2	16	TRBJ2-2	TRBV7-9	CASSLGAGGATGELFF	TGTGCCAGCAGCTTAGGTGCGGGAGGGGCCACCGGGGAGCTGTTTTTT
.	15	TRBJ1-3	TRBV7-9	CASSLNTDSGNTIYF	TGTGCCAGCAGCTTAAACACCGACTCTGGAAACACCATATATTTT
TRBD2	16	TRBJ2-1	TRBV7-8	CASSLGTSGRRDEQFF	TGTGCCAGCAGCCTAGGGACTAGCGGGAGGAGGGATGAGCAGTTCTTC
TRBD1	16	TRBJ2-1	TRBV7-6	CASSLGDRGRNGEQFF	TGTGCCAGCAGCTTAGGGGACAGGGGGCGGAACGGTGAGCAGTTCTTC
TRBD1	15	TRBJ1-2	TRBV7-2	CASSFMDRTIYGYTF	TGTGCCAGCAGCTTTATGGACAGGACGATCTATGGCTACACCTTC